What follows is one T cell receptor (beta chain) and its context. Looked up from germline, CDR1 is SGHDT and CDR2 is YYEEEE. J gave up 0 bases and V 5 bases, and 7 bases lay outside the gene matches. The CDR3 sequence is 16 residues long. Per the study methods: Junction-only sequences produced by ImmunoSEQ had no quality scores, so filtering differed. TCRdb's table, derived via immunoSEQ multiplex PCR, lists solely in-frame clones and lacks some. The V and J calls and clone size are taken from that table; D and trimming were inferred from the DNA. The repertoire holds more than 2,000,000 clones, with roughly nine tenths as singletons. The sample comes from a study of shared clonotypes between healthy human individuals.

J is TRBJ2-2 and V is TRBV5-6, with 7 bases that match TRBD1. The sample comprised naive CD4+ T cells sorted from blood. Subset of the sample: CD45RA+ positively selected. The origin of this receptor is a man aged 18 to 29 in good health. Here the CDR3 DNA reads TGTGCCAGCAGGTACCAGACAGGGTCGAACACCGGGGAGCTGTTTTTT. Translating it yields CASRYQTGSNTGELFF.